This T cell receptor beta chain was captured in a study of blood T cell repertoires in COVID-19 (dated by TCRdb to the early 2020s). Looking at the study overall: Samples from collaborators originated in the United States, Italy and Spain and spanned both the acute and convalescent phases of COVID-19. The material from the prospective study consisted of cDNA or gDNA derived from T cells, B-cell-depleted T cells, or PBMCs. The dataset comprised deeply sampled blood TCRbeta repertoires from subjects exposed to, actively infected with, or recovered from COVID-19. The repertoires were released in a freely available public database meant as a resource for research on the immune response to SARS-CoV-2. The samples were drawn from two sources: the first 160 participants of the ongoing ImmuneRACE study, and 950 to 1,500 subjects contributed by 6 global collaborators. The sample metadata nearly always contained a de-identified subject ID, COVID-19 status, age in years and sex. Where HLA class I and class II types were available, the types were taken from metadata supplied by the sample provider, not from assay-based typing. General findings and caveats noted by the study authors: The amount of clinical and demographic metadata varied by source and participant and was provided uncurated.

The CDR3 runs 13 amino acids, cysteine and phenylalanine included. The only DNA kept is the CDR3, 39 bases in frame from the first base. CDR1 and CDR2 were assigned from the germline V gene (reference sequence) as MNHEY and SMNVEV. The germline ends are 15 bases apart after V is trimmed by 5 bases and J by 8 bases. At one collaborating source in Seattle, patients were enrolled during active infection and were followed longitudinally through the course of disease. Whole blood was collected in K2EDTA tubes by collaborating institutions according to the institutions' own protocols. Collaborator samples were shipped for TCRbeta analysis as frozen whole blood, isolated PBMCs, or DNA extracted from either sample type. As for this clone: Its specific antigen is unknown. There are no base qualities to consult, and no much larger clone falls within one base.

TCRbeta CDR3 regions were amplified from genomic DNA by means of the immunoSEQ Assay, a bias-controlled multiplex PCR. Under the source paper's analysis protocol: The number of nucleated cells in each sample was estimated by amplification of reference gene primers within the assay. To quantify the absolute abundance of each unique TCRbeta CDR3 rearrangement, sequence reads were collapsed and filtered. Productive Simpson clonality was computed per sample as the square root of Simpson's diversity index over productive rearrangements. What TCRdb holds here is the immuneACCESS table cut down to in-frame rearrangements. Part of the clones is not present; checked against another copy, under half of the missing clones reflect an unresolved V gene, and the others are unexplained. The V and J calls and clone size are taken from that table; D and trimming were inferred from the DNA. For this sample the table gives under 150,000 clones, of which approximately 83% were detected only once. Around 8% of the sample is in the top ten clones.

The V and J segments used are TRBV27 and TRBJ1-2, with the D gene not confidently named. The source of this sequence is a woman aged 55-70 years with COVID-19, enrolled during active disease. The specimen was peripheral blood. CDR3 loop: CASSRPGDHGYTF. The DNA is as follows: TGTGCCAGCAGTCGACCCGGGGATCACGGCTACACCTTC.